Detailed here is one T cell receptor (beta chain). Antigen unknown. Clones were sequenced by immunoSEQ multiplex PCR, and TCRdb holds only the in-frame ones, with some missing. Of under 20,000 clones in the sample, 60% to 85% were seen once. This sample was taken from a study of OX40 agonist ivuxolimab in advanced cancers. Notes on the study in general: Mean expanded clone counts were higher in CD8+ than CD4+ T cells.

Germline V lookup: CDR1 SGHVS, CDR2 FNYEAQ. V was pared by 5 bases and J by 8 bases, with 13 bases of the junction left unmatched. The CDR3 covers 15 residues. The sequencing here drew on CD4+ or CD8+ T cells sorted from blood, taken in a trial of the OX40 agonist ivuxolimab. The TCR sequence derives from an adult with an advanced solid tumor such as melanoma, head and neck, liver or kidney cancer. This rearrangement joins TRBV7-6 to TRBJ1-2, with 8 bases aligning to TRBD1. The CDR3 spells CASSLETGGALGYTF. CDR3 nucleotides: TGTGCCAGCAGCCTAGAAACAGGGGGGGCGTTGGGCTACACCTTC. The full variable domain, rest sourced from reference TRBV7-6 and TRBJ1-2, is GAGVSQSPRYKVTKRGQDVALRCDPISGHVSLYWYRQALGQGPEFLTYFNYEAQQDKSGLPNDRFSAERPEGSISTLTIQRTEQRDSAMYRCASSLETGGALGYTFGSGTRLTVV.